This TCR beta chain was observed in a study of identical twins. Findings and limits, study-wide: While abundant cord blood beta clonotypes carried fewer insertions, memory repertoires showed no such pattern. Twin pairs' shared out-of-frame alpha sequences were enriched in low generation probability. Analyses of zero insertions could, in part, be confounded by invariant MAIT and iNKT cells.

Donors uniformly comprised healthy Caucasians. To note about this clonotype: Its antigen is unknown.

V dropped 4 bases and J dropped 4 bases, with 21 bases sitting between them. The CDR3 spans 17 residues. TCRdb processed the 5' RACE reads anew with MiXCR; each CDR3 protein has one entry. The table shows some 1,700,000 distinct CDR3 sequences, with less than 40% occurring only once. Material: cord blood. The chain links TRBV12-3 or TRBV12-4 to TRBJ2-3, with D possibly being TRBD2 (6 bases). The TCR comes from a newborn girl in good health. This CDR3 reads CASSSYAGTSHADTQYF. The DNA for the CDR3 is TGTGCCAGCAGTTCCTACGCGGGGACCAGTCACGCAGATACGCAGTATTTT.